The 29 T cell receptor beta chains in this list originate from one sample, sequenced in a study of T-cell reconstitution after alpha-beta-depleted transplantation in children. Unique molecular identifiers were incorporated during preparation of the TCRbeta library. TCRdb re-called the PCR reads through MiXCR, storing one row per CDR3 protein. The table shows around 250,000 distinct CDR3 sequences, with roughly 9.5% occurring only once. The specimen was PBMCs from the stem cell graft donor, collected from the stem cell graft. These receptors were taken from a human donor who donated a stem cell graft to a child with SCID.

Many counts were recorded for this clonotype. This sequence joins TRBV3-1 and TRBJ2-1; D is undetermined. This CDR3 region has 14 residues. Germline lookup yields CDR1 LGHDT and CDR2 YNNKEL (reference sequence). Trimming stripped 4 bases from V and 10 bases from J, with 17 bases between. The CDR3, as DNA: TGTGCCAGCAGCCCGCCAGATATCAACCACGAGCAGTTCTTC. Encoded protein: CASSPPDINHEQFF.

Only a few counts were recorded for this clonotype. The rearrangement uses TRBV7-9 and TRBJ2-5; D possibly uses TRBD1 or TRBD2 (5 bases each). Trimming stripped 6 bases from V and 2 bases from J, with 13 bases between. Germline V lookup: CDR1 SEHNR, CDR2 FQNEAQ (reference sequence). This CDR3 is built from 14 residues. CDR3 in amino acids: CASRLGTLQETQYF. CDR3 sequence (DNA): TGTGCCAGCAGACTAGGGACGCTACAAGAGACCCAGTACTTC.

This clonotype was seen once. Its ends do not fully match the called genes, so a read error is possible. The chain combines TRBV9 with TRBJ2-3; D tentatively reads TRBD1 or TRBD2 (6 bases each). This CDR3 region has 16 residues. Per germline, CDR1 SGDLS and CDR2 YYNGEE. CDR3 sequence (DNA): TGTGCCAGCAGAGTAGAGGGGGGAGAGGCCACAGATACGCAGTATTTT. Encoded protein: CASRVEGGEATDTQYF.

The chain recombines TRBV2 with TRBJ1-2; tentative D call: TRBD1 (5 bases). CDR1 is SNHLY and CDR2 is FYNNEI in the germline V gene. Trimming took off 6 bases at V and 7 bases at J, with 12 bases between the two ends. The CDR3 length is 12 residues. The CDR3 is CASSETVLGYTF. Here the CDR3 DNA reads TGTGCCAGCAGCGAGACAGTACTTGGCTACACCTTC.

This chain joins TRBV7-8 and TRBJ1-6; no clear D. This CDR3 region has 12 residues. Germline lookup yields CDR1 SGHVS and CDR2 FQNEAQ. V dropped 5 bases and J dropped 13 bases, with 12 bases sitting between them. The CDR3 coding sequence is TGTGCCAGCAGCACCACGTACGACCCCCTCCACTTT. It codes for CASSTTYDPLHF. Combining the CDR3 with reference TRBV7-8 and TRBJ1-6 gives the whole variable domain GAGVSQSPRYKVAKRGQDVALRCDPISGHVSLFWYQQALGQGPEFLTYFQNEAQLDKSGLPSDRFFAERPEGSVSTLKIQRTQQEDSAVYLCASSTTYDPLHFGNGTRLTVT.

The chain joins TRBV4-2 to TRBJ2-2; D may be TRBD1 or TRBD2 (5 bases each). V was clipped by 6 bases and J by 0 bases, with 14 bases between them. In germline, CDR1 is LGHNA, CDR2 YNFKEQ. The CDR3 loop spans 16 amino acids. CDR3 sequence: CASRLGTAANTGELFF. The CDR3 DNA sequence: TGTGCCAGCAGACTTGGGACGGCCGCGAACACCGGGGAGCTGTTTTTT.

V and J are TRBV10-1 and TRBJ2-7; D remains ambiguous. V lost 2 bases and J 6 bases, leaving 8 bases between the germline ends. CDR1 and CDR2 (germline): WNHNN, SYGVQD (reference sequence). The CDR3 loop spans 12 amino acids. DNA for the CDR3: TGCGCCAGCAGTGAGCGGAAAGGCGAGCAGTACTTC. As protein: CASSERKGEQYF.

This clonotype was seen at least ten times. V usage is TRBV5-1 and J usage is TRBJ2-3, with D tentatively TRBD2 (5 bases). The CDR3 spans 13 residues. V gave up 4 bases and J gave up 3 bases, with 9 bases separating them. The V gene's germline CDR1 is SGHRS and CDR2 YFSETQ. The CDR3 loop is CASSISGTDTQYF. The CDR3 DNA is TGCGCCAGCAGCATCTCGGGGACAGATACGCAGTATTTT. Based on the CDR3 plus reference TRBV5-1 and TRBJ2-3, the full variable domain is KAGVTQTPRYLIKTRGQQVTLSCSPISGHRSVSWYQQTPGQGLQFLFEYFSETQRNKGNFPGRFSGRQFSNSRSEMNVSTLELGDSALYLCASSISGTDTQYFGPGTRLTVL.

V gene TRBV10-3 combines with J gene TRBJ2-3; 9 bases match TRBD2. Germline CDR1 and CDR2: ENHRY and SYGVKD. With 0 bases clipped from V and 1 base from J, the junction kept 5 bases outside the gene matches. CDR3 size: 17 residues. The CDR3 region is CAISESILAGGTDTQYF. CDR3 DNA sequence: TGTGCCATCAGTGAGTCGATATTAGCGGGGGGCACAGATACGCAGTATTTT.

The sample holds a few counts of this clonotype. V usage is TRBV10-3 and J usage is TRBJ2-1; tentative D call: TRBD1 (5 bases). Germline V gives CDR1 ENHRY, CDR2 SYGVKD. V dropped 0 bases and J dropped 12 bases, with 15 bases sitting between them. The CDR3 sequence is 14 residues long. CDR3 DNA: TGTGCCATCAGTGAGTCGATCGTCCAGGGATTGCAGTTCTTC. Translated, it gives CAISESIVQGLQFF.

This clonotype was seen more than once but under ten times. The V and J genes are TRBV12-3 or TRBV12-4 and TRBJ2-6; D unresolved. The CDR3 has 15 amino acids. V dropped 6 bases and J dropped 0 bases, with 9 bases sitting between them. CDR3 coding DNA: TGTGCCAGCAGAAGCAACCCCTCTGGGGCCAACGTCCTGACTTTC. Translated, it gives CASRSNPSGANVLTF.

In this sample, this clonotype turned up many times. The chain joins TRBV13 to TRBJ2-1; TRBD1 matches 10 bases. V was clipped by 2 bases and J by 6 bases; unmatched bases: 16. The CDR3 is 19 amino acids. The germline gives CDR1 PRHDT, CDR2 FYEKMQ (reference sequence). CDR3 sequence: CASSLLWRGPGQGSNEQFF. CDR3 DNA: TGTGCCAGCAGCTTACTTTGGAGGGGACCGGGACAGGGGAGCAATGAGCAGTTCTTC.

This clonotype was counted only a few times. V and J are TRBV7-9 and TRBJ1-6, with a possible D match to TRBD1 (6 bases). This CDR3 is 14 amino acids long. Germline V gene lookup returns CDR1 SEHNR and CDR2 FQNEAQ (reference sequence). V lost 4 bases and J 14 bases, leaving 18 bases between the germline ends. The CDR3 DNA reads TGTGCCAGCAGCTCCTCCGCAGGGGTATGGTCCCTCCACTTT. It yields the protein CASSSSAGVWSLHF.

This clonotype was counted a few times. CDR3 amino acids: CASSPGTGNFPDTQYF. As DNA, the CDR3 is TGCGCCAGCAGCCCCGGGACAGGGAATTTCCCAGATACGCAGTATTTT. The rearrangement uses TRBV5-1 and TRBJ2-3; 9 positions match TRBD1. In germline, CDR1 is SGHRS, CDR2 YFSETQ. This CDR3 region has 16 residues. With 4 bases clipped from V and 4 bases from J, the junction kept 10 bases outside the gene matches.

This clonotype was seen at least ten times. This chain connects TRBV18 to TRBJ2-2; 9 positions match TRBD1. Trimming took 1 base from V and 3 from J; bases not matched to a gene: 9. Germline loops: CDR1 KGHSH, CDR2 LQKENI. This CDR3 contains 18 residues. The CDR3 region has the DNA TGTGCCAGCTCACCACAAACCTGGGACAGGGATGACACCGGGGAGCTGTTTTTT. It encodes CASSPQTWDRDDTGELFF.

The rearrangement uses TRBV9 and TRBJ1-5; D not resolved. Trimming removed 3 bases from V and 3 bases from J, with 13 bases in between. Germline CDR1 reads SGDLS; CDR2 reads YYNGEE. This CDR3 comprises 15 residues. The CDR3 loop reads CASSALGGINQPQHF. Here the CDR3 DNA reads TGTGCCAGCAGCGCATTGGGAGGAATCAATCAGCCCCAGCATTTT. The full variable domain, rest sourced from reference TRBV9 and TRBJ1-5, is DSGVTQTPKHLITATGQRVTLRCSPRSGDLSVYWYQQSLDQGLQFLIQYYNGEERAKGNILERFSAQQFPDLHSELNLSSLELGDSALYFCASSALGGINQPQHFGDGTRLSIL.

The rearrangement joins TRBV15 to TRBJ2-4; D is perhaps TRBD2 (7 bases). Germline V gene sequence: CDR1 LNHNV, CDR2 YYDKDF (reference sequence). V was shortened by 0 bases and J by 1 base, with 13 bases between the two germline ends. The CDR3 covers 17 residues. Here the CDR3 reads CATSREGGLGAKNIQYF. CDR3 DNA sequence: TGTGCCACCAGCAGAGAGGGGGGGCTCGGGGCCAAAAACATTCAGTACTTC.

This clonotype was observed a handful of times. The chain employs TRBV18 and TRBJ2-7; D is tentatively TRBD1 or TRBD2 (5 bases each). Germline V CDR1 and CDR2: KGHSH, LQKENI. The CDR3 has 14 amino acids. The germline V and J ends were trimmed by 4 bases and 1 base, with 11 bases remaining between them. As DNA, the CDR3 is TGTGCCAGCTCACACGGGACGGAATCCTACGAGCAGTACTTC. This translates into CASSHGTESYEQYF. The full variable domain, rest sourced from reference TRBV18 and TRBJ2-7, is NAGVMQNPRHLVRRRGQEARLRCSPMKGHSHVYWYRQLPEEGLKFMVYLQKENIIDESGMPKERFSAEFPKEGPSILRIQQVVRGDSAAYFCASSHGTESYEQYFGPGTRLTVT.

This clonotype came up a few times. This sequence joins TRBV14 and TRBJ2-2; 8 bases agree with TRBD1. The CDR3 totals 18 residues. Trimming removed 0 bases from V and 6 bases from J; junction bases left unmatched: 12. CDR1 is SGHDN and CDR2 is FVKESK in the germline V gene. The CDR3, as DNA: TGTGCCAGCAGCCAAGATACTCCCCGGACAGGGCCATCCGGGGAGCTGTTTTTT. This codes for CASSQDTPRTGPSGELFF. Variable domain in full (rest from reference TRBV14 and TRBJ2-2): EAGVTQFPSHSVIEKGQTVTLRCDPISGHDNLYWYRRVMGKEIKFLLHFVKESKQDESGMPNNRFLAERTGGTYSTLKVQPAELEDSGVYFCASSQDTPRTGPSGELFFGEGSRLTVL.

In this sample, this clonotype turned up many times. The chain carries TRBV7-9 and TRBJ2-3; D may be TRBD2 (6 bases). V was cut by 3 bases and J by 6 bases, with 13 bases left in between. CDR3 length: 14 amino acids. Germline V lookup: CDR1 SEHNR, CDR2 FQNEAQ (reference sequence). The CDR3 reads CASSLGGKVDTQYF. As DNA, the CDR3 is TGTGCCAGCAGCTTGGGCGGGAAGGTGGATACGCAGTATTTT.

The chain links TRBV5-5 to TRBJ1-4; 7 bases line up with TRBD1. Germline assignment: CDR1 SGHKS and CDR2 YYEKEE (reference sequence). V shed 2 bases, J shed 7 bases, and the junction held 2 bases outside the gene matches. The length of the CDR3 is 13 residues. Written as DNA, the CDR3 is TGTGCCAGCAGCTTACAGGGGACTGAAAAACTGTTTTTT. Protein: CASSLQGTEKLFF.

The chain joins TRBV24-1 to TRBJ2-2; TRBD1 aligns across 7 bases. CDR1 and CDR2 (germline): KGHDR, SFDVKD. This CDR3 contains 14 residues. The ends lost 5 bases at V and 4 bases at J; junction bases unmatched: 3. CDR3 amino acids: CATSATGTTGELFF. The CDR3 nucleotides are TGTGCCACCAGTGCGACAGGGACCACCGGGGAGCTGTTTTTT.

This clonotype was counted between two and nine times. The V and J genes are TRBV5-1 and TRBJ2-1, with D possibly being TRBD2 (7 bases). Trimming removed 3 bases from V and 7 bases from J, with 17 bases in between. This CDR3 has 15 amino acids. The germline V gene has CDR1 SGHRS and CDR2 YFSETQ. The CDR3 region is CASSSRGGGVNEQFF. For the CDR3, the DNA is TGCGCCAGCAGCTCGAGGGGGGGGGGCGTGAATGAGCAGTTCTTC. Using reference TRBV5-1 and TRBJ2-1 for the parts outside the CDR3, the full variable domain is KAGVTQTPRYLIKTRGQQVTLSCSPISGHRSVSWYQQTPGQGLQFLFEYFSETQRNKGNFPGRFSGRQFSNSRSEMNVSTLELGDSALYLCASSSRGGGVNEQFFGPGTRLTVL.

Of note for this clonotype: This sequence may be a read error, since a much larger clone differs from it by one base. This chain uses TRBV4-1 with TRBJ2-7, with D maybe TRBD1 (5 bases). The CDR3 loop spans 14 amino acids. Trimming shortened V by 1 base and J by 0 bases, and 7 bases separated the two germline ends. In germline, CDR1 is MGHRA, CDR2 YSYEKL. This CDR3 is CASSQGTFSYEQYF. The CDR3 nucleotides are TGCGCCAGCAGCCAAGGGACATTCTCCTACGAGCAGTACTTC.

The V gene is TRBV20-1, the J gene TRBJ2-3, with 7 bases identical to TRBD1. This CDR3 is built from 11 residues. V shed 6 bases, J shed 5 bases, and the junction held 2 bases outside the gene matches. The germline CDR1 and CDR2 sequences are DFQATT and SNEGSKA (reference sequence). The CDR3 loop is CSAHRGDTQYF. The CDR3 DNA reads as TGCAGTGCCCACAGGGGAGATACGCAGTATTTT.

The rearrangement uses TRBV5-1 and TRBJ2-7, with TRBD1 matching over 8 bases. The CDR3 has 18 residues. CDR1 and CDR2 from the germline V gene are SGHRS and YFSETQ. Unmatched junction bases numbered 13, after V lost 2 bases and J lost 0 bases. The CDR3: CASSFYESSGGLSYEQYF. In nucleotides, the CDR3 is TGCGCCAGCAGCTTTTACGAAAGCTCAGGGGGCCTCTCCTACGAGCAGTACTTC.

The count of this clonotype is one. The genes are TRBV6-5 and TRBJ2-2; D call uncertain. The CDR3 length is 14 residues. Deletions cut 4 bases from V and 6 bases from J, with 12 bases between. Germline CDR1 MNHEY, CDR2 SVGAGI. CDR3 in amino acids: CASSLQTPPGELFF. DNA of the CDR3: TGTGCCAGCAGTTTACAAACTCCCCCCGGGGAGCTGTTTTTT.

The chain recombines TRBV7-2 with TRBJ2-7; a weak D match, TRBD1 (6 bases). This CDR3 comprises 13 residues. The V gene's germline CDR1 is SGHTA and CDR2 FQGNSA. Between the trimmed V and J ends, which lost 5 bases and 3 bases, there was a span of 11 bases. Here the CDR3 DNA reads TGTGCCAGCAGCAAGACAGGTCTCTACGAGCAGTACTTC. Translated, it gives CASSKTGLYEQYF. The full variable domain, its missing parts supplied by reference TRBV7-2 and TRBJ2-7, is GAGVSQSPSNKVTEKGKDVELRCDPISGHTALYWYRQSLGQGLEFLIYFQGNSAPDKSGLPSDRFSAERTGGSVSTLTIQRTQQEDSAVYLCASSKTGLYEQYFGPGTRLTVT.

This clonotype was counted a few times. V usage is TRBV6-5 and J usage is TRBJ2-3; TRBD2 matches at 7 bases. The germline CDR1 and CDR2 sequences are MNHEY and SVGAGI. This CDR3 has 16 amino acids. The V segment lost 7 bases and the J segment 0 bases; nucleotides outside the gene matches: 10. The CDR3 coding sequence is TGTGCCAGCATCCCCGTTGGGGGGGGGAGCACAGATACGCAGTATTTT. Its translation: CASIPVGGGSTDTQYF.